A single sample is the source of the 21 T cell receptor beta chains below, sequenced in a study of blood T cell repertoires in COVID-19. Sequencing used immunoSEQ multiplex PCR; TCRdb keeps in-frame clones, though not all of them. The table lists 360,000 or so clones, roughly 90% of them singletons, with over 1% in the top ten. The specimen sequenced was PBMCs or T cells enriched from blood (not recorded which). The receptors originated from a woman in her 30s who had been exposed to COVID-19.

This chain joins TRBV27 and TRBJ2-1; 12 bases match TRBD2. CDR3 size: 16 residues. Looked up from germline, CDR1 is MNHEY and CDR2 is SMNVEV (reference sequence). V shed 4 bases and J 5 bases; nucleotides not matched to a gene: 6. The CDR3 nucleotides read TGTGCCAGCAGTTCTTACCGGACTAGCGGGAACAATGAGCAGTTCTTC. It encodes CASSSYRTSGNNEQFF.

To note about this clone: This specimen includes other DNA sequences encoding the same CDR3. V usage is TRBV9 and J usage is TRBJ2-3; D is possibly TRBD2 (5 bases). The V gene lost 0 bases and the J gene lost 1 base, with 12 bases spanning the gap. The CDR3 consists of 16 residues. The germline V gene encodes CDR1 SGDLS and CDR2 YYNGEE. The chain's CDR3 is CASSVAGLAGTDTQYF. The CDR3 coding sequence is TGTGCCAGCAGCGTAGCTGGGCTAGCAGGCACAGATACGCAGTATTTT.

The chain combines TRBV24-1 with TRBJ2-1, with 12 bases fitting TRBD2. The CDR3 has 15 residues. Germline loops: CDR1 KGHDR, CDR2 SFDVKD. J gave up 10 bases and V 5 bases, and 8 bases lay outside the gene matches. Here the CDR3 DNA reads TGTGCCACCAGTGGTACGACTAGCGGGAGTGGAGAGCAGTTCTTC. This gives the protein CATSGTTSGSGEQFF.

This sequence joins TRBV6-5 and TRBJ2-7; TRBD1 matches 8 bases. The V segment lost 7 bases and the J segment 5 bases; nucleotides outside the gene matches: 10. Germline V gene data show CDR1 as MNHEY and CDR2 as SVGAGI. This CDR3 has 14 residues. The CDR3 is CASMRTGSIHEQYF. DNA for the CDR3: TGTGCCAGCATGAGGACAGGGTCTATCCACGAGCAGTACTTC.

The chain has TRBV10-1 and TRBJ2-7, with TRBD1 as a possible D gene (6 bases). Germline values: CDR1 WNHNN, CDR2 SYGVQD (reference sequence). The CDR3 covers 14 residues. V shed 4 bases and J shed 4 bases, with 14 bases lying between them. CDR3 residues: CASSGGQGGYEQYF. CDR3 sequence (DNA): TGCGCCAGCAGTGGGGGACAAGGCGGATACGAGCAGTACTTC.

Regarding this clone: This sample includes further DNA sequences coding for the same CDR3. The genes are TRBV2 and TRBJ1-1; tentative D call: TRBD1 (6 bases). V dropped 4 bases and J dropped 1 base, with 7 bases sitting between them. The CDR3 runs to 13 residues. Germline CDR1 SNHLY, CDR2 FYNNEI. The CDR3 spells CASSGGGNTEAFF. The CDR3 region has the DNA TGTGCCAGCAGTGGAGGGGGGAACACTGAAGCTTTCTTT.

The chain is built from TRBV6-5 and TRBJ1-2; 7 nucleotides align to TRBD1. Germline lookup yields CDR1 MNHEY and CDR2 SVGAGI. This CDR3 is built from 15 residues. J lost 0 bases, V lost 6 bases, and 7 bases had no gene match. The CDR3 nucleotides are TGTGCCAGCAGGCCGACAGGGATGGCTAACTATGGCTACACCTTC. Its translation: CASRPTGMANYGYTF.

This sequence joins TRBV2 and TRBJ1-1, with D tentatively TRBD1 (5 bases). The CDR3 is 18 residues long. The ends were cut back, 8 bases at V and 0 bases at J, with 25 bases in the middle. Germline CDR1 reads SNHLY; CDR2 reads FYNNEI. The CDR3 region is CASRPLTDSLPMNTEAFF. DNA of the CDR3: TGTGCCAGCCGTCCCCTGACAGATTCCCTCCCCATGAACACTGAAGCTTTCTTT.

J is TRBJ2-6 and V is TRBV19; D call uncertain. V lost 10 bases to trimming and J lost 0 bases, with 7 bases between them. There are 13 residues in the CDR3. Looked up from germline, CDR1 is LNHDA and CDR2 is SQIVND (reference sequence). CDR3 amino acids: CATDNSGANVLTF. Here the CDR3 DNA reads TGTGCCACAGACAACTCTGGGGCCAACGTCCTGACTTTC.

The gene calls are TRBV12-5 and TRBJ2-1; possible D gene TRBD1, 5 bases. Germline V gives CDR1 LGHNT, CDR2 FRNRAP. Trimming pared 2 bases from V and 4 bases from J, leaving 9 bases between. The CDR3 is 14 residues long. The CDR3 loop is CASGLPDRYNEQFF. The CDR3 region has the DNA TGTGCTAGTGGTTTGCCAGACAGATACAATGAGCAGTTCTTC.

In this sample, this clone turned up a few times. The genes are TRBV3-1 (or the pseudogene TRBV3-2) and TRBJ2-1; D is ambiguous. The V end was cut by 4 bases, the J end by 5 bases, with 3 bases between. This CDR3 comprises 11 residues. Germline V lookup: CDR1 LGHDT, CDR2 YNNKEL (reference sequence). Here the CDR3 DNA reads TGTGCCAGCAGCCTAAACAATGAGCAGTTCTTC. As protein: CASSLNNEQFF.

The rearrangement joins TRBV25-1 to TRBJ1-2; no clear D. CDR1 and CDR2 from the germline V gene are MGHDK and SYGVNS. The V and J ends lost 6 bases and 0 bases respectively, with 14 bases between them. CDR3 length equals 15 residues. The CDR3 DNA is TGTGCCAGCAGCGACCCCCTACAGACTAACTATGGCTACACCTTC. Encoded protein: CASSDPLQTNYGYTF.

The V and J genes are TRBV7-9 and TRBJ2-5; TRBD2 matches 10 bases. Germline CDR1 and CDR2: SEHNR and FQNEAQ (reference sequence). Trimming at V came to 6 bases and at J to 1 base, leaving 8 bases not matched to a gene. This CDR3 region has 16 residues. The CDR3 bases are TGTGCCAGCAGTCCTCTAGCGGGAGTGGCCCAAGAGACCCAGTACTTC. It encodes CASSPLAGVAQETQYF.

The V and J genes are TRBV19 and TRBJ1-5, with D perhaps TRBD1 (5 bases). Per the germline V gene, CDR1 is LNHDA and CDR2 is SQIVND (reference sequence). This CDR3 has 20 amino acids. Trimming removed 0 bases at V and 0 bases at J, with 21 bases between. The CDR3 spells CASSIDSWGREDYSNQPQHF. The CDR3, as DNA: TGTGCCAGTAGTATAGATTCGTGGGGCAGGGAGGACTATAGCAATCAGCCCCAGCATTTT.

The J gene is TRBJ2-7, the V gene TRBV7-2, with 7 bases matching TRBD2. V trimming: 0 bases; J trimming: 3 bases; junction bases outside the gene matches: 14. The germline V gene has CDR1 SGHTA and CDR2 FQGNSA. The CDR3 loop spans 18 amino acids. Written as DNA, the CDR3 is TGTGCCAGCAGCTTAGCCCTTCCGGACGGGACTAAAGACTACGAGCAGTACTTC. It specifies CASSLALPDGTKDYEQYF.

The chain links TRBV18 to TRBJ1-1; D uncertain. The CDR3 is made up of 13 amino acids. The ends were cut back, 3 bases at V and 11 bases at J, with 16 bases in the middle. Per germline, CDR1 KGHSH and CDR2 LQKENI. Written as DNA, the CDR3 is TGTGCCAGCTCACCGACCCTTGAGACTGTCGCTTTCTTT. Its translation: CASSPTLETVAFF.

CDR3: CASSLWASGAYNEQFF. CDR3 in DNA: TGTGCCAGCAGTTTATGGGCTAGCGGGGCGTACAATGAGCAGTTCTTC. This chain links TRBV27 with TRBJ2-1, with TRBD2 matching 9 bases. With 1 base clipped from V and 4 bases from J, the junction kept 5 bases outside the gene matches. Germline V gene sequence: CDR1 MNHEY, CDR2 SMNVEV (reference sequence). The CDR3 is 16 amino acids.

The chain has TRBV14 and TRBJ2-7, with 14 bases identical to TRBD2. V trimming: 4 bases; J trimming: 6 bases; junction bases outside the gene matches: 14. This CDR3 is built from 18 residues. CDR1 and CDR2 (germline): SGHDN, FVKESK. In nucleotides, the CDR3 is TGTGCCAGCAGCCCAATGACTAGCGGGAGGGCCGATCGCAGCGAGCAGTACTTC. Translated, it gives CASSPMTSGRADRSEQYF.

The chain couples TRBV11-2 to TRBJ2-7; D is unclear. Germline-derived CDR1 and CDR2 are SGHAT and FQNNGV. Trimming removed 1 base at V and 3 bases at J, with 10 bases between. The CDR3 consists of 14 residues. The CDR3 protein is CASSLGTSLYEQYF. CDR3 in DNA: TGTGCCAGCAGCTTAGGAACTTCGCTCTACGAGCAGTACTTC.

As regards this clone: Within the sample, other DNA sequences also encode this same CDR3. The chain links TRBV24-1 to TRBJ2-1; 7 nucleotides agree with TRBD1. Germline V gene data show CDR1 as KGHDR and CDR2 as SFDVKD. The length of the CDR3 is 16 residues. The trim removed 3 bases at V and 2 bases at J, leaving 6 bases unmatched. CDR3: CATSDPDRVPYNEQFF. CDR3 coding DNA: TGTGCCACCAGTGATCCCGACAGGGTGCCCTACAATGAGCAGTTCTTC.

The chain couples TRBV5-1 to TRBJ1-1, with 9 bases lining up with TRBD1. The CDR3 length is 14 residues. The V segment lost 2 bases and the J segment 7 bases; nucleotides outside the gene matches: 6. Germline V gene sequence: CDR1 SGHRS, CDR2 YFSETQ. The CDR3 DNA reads TGCGCCAGCAGCTTACAACCGGGACAGGGTGAAGCTTTCTTT. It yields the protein CASSLQPGQGEAFF.